This T cell receptor (beta chain) came from a study of T cell repertoires in cytomegalovirus infection (dated by TCRdb to the late 2010s). Broadly, across the study: Alongside well-studied HLA-B-restricted epitopes, the peptide stimulations were aimed at recently identified HLA-C-restricted CMV epitopes, whose presentation resists viral immunomodulation. Donor HLA type was relevant to the analysis, because carriage of CMV infection together with the matching HLA type was indicated by public TCR beta signatures.

Paper-wide results and their limitations: Cumulative frequency of public TCR beta family members discriminated carriers of CMV infection plus the relevant HLA type in this cohort and an independent 352-donor cohort. The ex vivo response was dominated by HLA-C-restricted CMV-specific TCR beta clonotypes, and the single most frequent clonotype in two of eight donors was supplied by these HLA-C-restricted clonotypes.

The sequencer listed for this sample is Illumina HiSeq 1500. In TCRdb, the public reads were trimmed at Q25 with fastp and aligned with MiXCR, with productive beta chains retained. One record per CDR3 amino acid sequence lists the most common genes and DNA. This sample gives about 83,000 distinct CDR3 sequences in total; about 29% of them show up just once. Clones ranked in the top ten supply over 60% of the sample. The sample's treatment or condition label, in plain terms: in vitro stimulation with specific CMV peptide epitopes to enrich CMV-specific T cells. In its sample, this clonotype was seen many times. This receptor's antigen is unknown. No much larger clone exists at a distance of one base, and base qualities are not known. CDR1 and CDR2, per the germline V gene, are SGHTA and FQGNSA. From V the trimming removes 2 bases and from J it removes 4 bases, while the gene matches leave 15 bases of the junction unaccounted for. Reading from cysteine to phenylalanine, the CDR3 counts 18 amino acids. Only CDR3 DNA is held: 54 bases, read in frame from base 1.

The material sequenced was CD8+ T cells from cultured PBMCs, taken from culture after CMV antigen stimulation. This TCR was recovered from a human donor in good health (CMV status not recorded). Some clones in this sample may be carry-over from other donors' samples. The chain is assembled from TRBV7-2 and TRBJ1-1, with 8 central nucleotides matching TRBD1. CDR3 reads: CASSLLLTRGLGVTEAFF. Read as DNA, the sequence is TGTGCCAGCAGCTTATTACTGACCAGGGGGCTTGGGGTCACTGAAGCTTTCTTT. With all but the CDR3 taken from the reference TRBV7-2 and TRBJ1-1 genes, the full variable domain is: GAGVSQSPSNKVTEKGKDVELRCDPISGHTALYWYRQSLGQGLEFLIYFQGNSAPDKSGLPSDRFSAERTGGSVSTLTIQRTQQEDSAVYLCASSLLLTRGLGVTEAFFGQGTRLTVV.